The text below deals with one T cell receptor (beta chain). The V gene's germline CDR1 is SGHDT and CDR2 YYEEEE. V shed 4 bases and J shed 10 bases, with 22 bases lying between them. CDR3 size: 15 residues. This sample stems from a study of blood T cells in healthy people across ages. A second 7 to 11 cycle PCR used barcoded and J-beta primers. Via MiXCR, TCRdb re-called the 5' RACE reads, giving one row per CDR3 protein. The table shows approximately 830,000 distinct CDR3 sequences, with 55% to 65% occurring only once. The chain joins TRBV5-6 to TRBJ2-3; D is perhaps TRBD2 (6 bases). The receptor was derived from a man aged 30-40 years in good health. The sample consisted of blood. CDR3 in amino acids: CASSTGTDTAVAQYF. CDR3 sequence (DNA): TGTGCCAGCAGCACCGGGACTGACACCGCAGTTGCGCAGTATTTT.